These 24 T cell receptor beta chains came from one sample sequenced in a study of blood T cell repertoires in COVID-19 (dated by TCRdb to the early 2020s). The library was generated by the immunoSEQ multiplex PCR assay. TCRdb obtained this table from immuneACCESS and retained in-frame rearrangements with V and J assigned. These tables miss some clones; where compared with another copy, unresolved V genes account for less than half of the shortfall, and the remainder is unexplained. Here the sample has approximately 220,000 clones; around 91% occur a single time. The top ten clonotypes cover less than 15% of the sample. Sequencing input: PBMCs or T cells enriched from blood (not recorded which). All receptors derive from a man aged 25-40 years who had been exposed to COVID-19.

The chain uses TRBV4-2 and TRBJ1-2; the match to TRBD1 covers 7 bases. Germline V CDR1 and CDR2: LGHNA, YNFKEQ. Trimming removed 3 bases from V and 5 bases from J; junction bases left unmatched: 6. CDR3 size: 14 residues. In nucleotides, the CDR3 is TGTGCCAGCAGCCACGGACAGGCTTTATATGGCTACACCTTC. Translated: CASSHGQALYGYTF.

This clone was recorded only once. The V gene is TRBV7-9, the J gene TRBJ2-7; possibly TRBD1 for D (6 bases). This CDR3 contains 15 residues. The germline CDR1 and CDR2 sequences are SEHNR and FQNEAQ (reference sequence). Deletions cut 2 bases from V and 4 bases from J, with 15 bases between. CDR3 in amino acids: CASSLSQQGWYEQYF. CDR3 coding DNA: TGTGCCAGCAGCTTAAGTCAGCAGGGGTGGTACGAGCAGTACTTC.

The chain carries TRBV5-1 and TRBJ2-7, with D possibly TRBD1 on 5 matching bases. In germline, CDR1 is SGHRS, CDR2 YFSETQ. This CDR3 is 15 amino acids long. Trimming removed 6 bases from V and 2 bases from J, with 18 bases in between. The CDR3 loop is CASTLGPSGPYEQYF. CDR3 DNA sequence: TGCGCCAGCACCCTGGGGCCTTCTGGGCCCTACGAGCAGTACTTC.

The rearrangement uses TRBV5-5 and TRBJ2-7, with D uncertain. V shed 3 bases and J shed 2 bases, with 3 bases lying between them. The germline gives CDR1 SGHKS, CDR2 YYEKEE (reference sequence). The CDR3 has 11 amino acids. CDR3: CASSSTYEQYF. CDR3 DNA sequence: TGTGCCAGCAGCTCCACCTACGAGCAGTACTTC.

The gene calls are TRBV7-6 and TRBJ2-7; TRBD1 might be the D (6 bases). Germline-derived CDR1 and CDR2 are SGHVS and FNYEAQ. The CDR3 consists of 14 residues. V was trimmed by 4 bases and J by 0 bases, leaving 10 bases between them. CDR3 nucleotides: TGTGCCAGCAGCTCTCAGGACAGCTCCTACGAGCAGTACTTC. Translating it yields CASSSQDSSYEQYF.

The chain is built from TRBV5-4 and TRBJ2-5; a weak D match, TRBD1 (6 bases). Germline V gene lookup returns CDR1 SGHNT and CDR2 YYREEE (reference sequence). This CDR3 is 15 amino acids long. V was clipped by 2 bases and J by 1 base, with 12 bases between them. CDR3 sequence reads: CASSFGTQSQETQYF. The CDR3 DNA sequence: TGTGCCAGCAGCTTCGGGACACAAAGCCAAGAGACCCAGTACTTC. Using reference TRBV5-4 and TRBJ2-5 for the parts outside the CDR3, the full variable domain is ETGVTQSPTHLIKTRGQQVTLRCSSQSGHNTVSWYQQALGQGPQFIFQYYREEENGRGNFPPRFSGLQFPNYSSELNVNALELDDSALYLCASSFGTQSQETQYFGPGTRLLVL.

This clone is a singleton in its sample. V usage is TRBV5-1 and J usage is TRBJ1-1; 8 bases line up with TRBD1. V was pared by 2 bases and J by 1 base, with 4 bases of the junction left unmatched. Germline V gives CDR1 SGHRS, CDR2 YFSETQ. The CDR3 sequence is 15 residues long. CDR3 coding DNA: TGCGCCAGCAGCTTCGCACAGGGGGAGAACACTGAAGCTTTCTTT. Translation gives CASSFAQGENTEAFF. The full variable domain, rest sourced from reference TRBV5-1 and TRBJ1-1, is KAGVTQTPRYLIKTRGQQVTLSCSPISGHRSVSWYQQTPGQGLQFLFEYFSETQRNKGNFPGRFSGRQFSNSRSEMNVSTLELGDSALYLCASSFAQGENTEAFFGQGTRLTVV.

This clone is a singleton in its sample. V and J are TRBV9 and TRBJ2-3, with no clear D. There are 14 residues in the CDR3. CDR1 is SGDLS and CDR2 is YYNGEE in the germline V gene. V lost 5 bases to trimming and J lost 0 bases, with 10 bases between them. As DNA, the CDR3 is TGTGCCAGCAGGCGAGGTGGGAGCACAGATACGCAGTATTTT. It encodes CASRRGGSTDTQYF.

CDR3 nucleotides: TGTGCCAGCAGCTCCCTGGCTAGCGGGGGGGCCTGGGGGACAGATACGCAGTATTTT. It translates to CASSSLASGGAWGTDTQYF. The chain couples TRBV7-3 to TRBJ2-3; 12 bases line up with TRBD2. Germline lookup yields CDR1 SGHTA and CDR2 FQGTGA. J was trimmed by 3 bases and V by 4 bases; bases with no gene match: 14. The length of the CDR3 is 19 residues.

V gene TRBV5-4 combines with J gene TRBJ2-5; D is undetermined. Trimming shortened V by 2 bases and J by 3 bases, and 11 bases separated the two germline ends. This CDR3 comprises 14 residues. CDR1 is SGHNT, CDR2 YYREEE, per germline (reference sequence). This CDR3 reads CASSFLAAEETQYF. The CDR3 DNA is TGTGCCAGCAGCTTCCTGGCGGCCGAAGAGACCCAGTACTTC.

The chain links TRBV6-4 to TRBJ2-3; 12 positions agree with TRBD2. The trim removed 2 bases at V and 7 bases at J, leaving 10 bases unmatched. CDR1 and CDR2 from the germline V gene are MRHNA and SNTAGT. The CDR3 has 17 residues. CDR3 sequence: CASSDPRLAGDGNTQYF. The CDR3, as DNA: TGTGCCAGCAGTGACCCAAGACTAGCGGGGGACGGGAATACGCAGTATTTT.

CDR3 coding DNA: TGCGCCAGCAGTCTTAACGGGATGAACACTGAAGCTTTCTTT. The encoded protein is CASSLNGMNTEAFF. The chain joins TRBV10-2 to TRBJ1-1; D unresolved. CDR1 WSHSY and CDR2 SAAADI come from the germline V gene. The V and J ends lost 5 bases and 0 bases respectively, with 10 bases between them. The CDR3 extends over 14 amino acids.

The CDR3 here is CASSSGIIGNQPQHF. The CDR3 DNA sequence: TGTGCCAGCAGTAGCGGGATTATTGGCAATCAGCCCCAGCATTTT. This chain connects TRBV28 to TRBJ1-5, with D unclear. V was clipped by 5 bases and J by 2 bases, with 13 bases between them. The CDR3 runs 15 residues. CDR1 MDHEN and CDR2 SYDVKM come from the germline V gene.

The chain joins TRBV5-4 to TRBJ2-7, with TRBD2 matching over 16 bases. J was trimmed by 7 bases and V by 4 bases; bases with no gene match: 5. The germline CDR1 and CDR2 sequences are SGHNT and YYREEE (reference sequence). The CDR3 extends over 15 amino acids. The CDR3 bases are TGTGCCAGCAGCCAGGGACTAGCGGGGGGGCGTGAGCAGTACTTC. Protein product: CASSQGLAGGREQYF.

The chain couples TRBV15 to TRBJ2-1; D remains unclear. Trimming pared 5 bases from V and 0 bases from J, leaving 14 bases between. This CDR3 region has 16 residues. Looked up from germline, CDR1 is LNHNV and CDR2 is YYDKDF (reference sequence). Here the CDR3 DNA reads TGTGCCACCAGCTTACCGCTGTCGAGCTCCTACAATGAGCAGTTCTTC. It yields the protein CATSLPLSSSYNEQFF.

CDR3 DNA: TGTGCCAGCAGCTTGGGTAACAATCAGCCCCAGCATTTT. Protein sequence: CASSLGNNQPQHF. This chain connects TRBV5-4 to TRBJ1-5; D uncertain. Germline-derived CDR1 and CDR2 are SGHNT and YYREEE (reference sequence). V was cut by 0 bases and J by 3 bases, with 4 bases left in between. The CDR3 spans 13 residues.

This clone was counted a single time. V gene TRBV6-5 combines with J gene TRBJ1-6, with D possibly being TRBD1 (5 bases). Germline values: CDR1 MNHEY, CDR2 SVGAGI. The CDR3 is made up of 15 amino acids. Trimming removed 0 bases at V and 10 bases at J, with 13 bases between. The CDR3 DNA sequence: TGTGCCAGCAGTTACTCGCCGACAGTCATCTCACCCCTCCACTTT. This gives the protein CASSYSPTVISPLHF.

This clone came up once. This chain connects TRBV7-2 to TRBJ1-2, with TRBD1 matching over 9 bases. This CDR3 has 16 amino acids. The V segment lost 2 bases and the J segment 3 bases; nucleotides outside the gene matches: 7. Germline lookup yields CDR1 SGHTA and CDR2 FQGNSA. CDR3 loop: CASSLWGQGTDYGYTF. The DNA of the CDR3 is TGTGCCAGCAGCTTATGGGGACAGGGTACGGACTATGGCTACACCTTC.

This clone was recorded once. The chain combines TRBV7-9 with TRBJ2-1, with 8 bases fitting TRBD2. The germline CDR1 and CDR2 sequences are SEHNR and FQNEAQ (reference sequence). The CDR3 runs 16 residues. Losses at the gene ends were 3 bases for V and 6 bases for J; bases not matched to a gene: 10. CDR3 bases: TGTGCCAGCAGCTTGAAGGGGACTAGATGGAGCAATGAGCAGTTCTTC. It specifies CASSLKGTRWSNEQFF.

This chain links TRBV6-5 with TRBJ1-2, with a tentative D call TRBD1 (5 bases). The CDR3 has 13 amino acids. The germline gives CDR1 MNHEY, CDR2 SVGAGI. V shed 8 bases and J shed 8 bases, with 18 bases lying between them. The CDR3, as DNA: TGTGCCAGCCGAATCCTACGGGGGGTCGGCTACACCTTC. Residues: CASRILRGVGYTF.

The gene calls are TRBV12-3 or TRBV12-4 and TRBJ1-1; 7 bases line up with TRBD1. The ends lost 5 bases at V and 4 bases at J; junction bases unmatched: 4. The CDR3 consists of 13 residues. CDR3 sequence: CASSMDRPTEAFF. DNA for the CDR3: TGTGCCAGCAGTATGGACAGGCCCACTGAAGCTTTCTTT.

The chain couples TRBV27 to TRBJ1-6; a possible D gene is TRBD1 (6 bases). Germline CDR1 MNHEY, CDR2 SMNVEV (reference sequence). V was pared by 4 bases and J by 5 bases, with 18 bases between. This CDR3 is built from 17 residues. The DNA for the CDR3 is TGTGCCAGCAGTTCCAGGGGACATAGGGTCAATAATTCACCCCTCCACTTT. Amino acids: CASSSRGHRVNNSPLHF.

This rearrangement joins TRBV4-2 to TRBJ2-7; D remains ambiguous. This CDR3 region has 12 residues. Germline lookup yields CDR1 LGHNA and CDR2 YNFKEQ. V lost 0 bases and J 7 bases, leaving 7 bases between the germline ends. For the CDR3, the DNA is TGTGCCAGCAGCCAAGACCGCGGAGAGCAGTACTTC. It is translated as CASSQDRGEQYF.

The rearrangement joins TRBV9 to TRBJ2-7; 7 bases match TRBD2. This CDR3 comprises 12 residues. Losses at the gene ends were 0 bases for V and 6 bases for J; bases not matched to a gene: 0. The germline gives CDR1 SGDLS, CDR2 YYNGEE. CDR3 protein: CASSVVAGEQYF. In DNA, the CDR3 is TGTGCCAGCAGCGTAGTAGCGGGCGAGCAGTACTTC. Full variable domain (outside the CDR3, taken from reference TRBV9 and TRBJ2-7): DSGVTQTPKHLITATGQRVTLRCSPRSGDLSVYWYQQSLDQGLQFLIQYYNGEERAKGNILERFSAQQFPDLHSELNLSSLELGDSALYFCASSVVAGEQYFGPGTRLTVT.